These 4 T cell receptor beta chains were sequenced from one sample in a study of identical twins. MiXCR, applied by TCRdb to the 5' RACE reads, yields one record per CDR3 protein. The profile shows over 550,000 distinct CDR3 sequences, less than 9% of them singletons. These sequences were also reported in another study, on yellow fever vaccine responses in identical twins.

Material: PBMCs. These receptor sequences come from a woman under 30 in good health.

V and J are TRBV24-1 and TRBJ1-2, with a tentative D call TRBD1 (6 bases). CDR1 is KGHDR, CDR2 SFDVKD, per germline. The CDR3 is made up of 12 amino acids. Trimming stripped 12 bases from V and 6 bases from J, with 16 bases between. The CDR3 here is CASWDTKDGYTF. In nucleotides, the CDR3 is TGTGCCTCCTGGGACACCAAGGATGGCTACACCTTC.

The sample holds a few counts of this clonotype. The chain uses TRBV19 and TRBJ2-2; TRBD2 is a possible D gene (5 bases). The CDR3 is 20 amino acids. V lost 3 bases and J 0 bases, leaving 23 bases between the germline ends. Germline CDR1 LNHDA, CDR2 SQIVND (reference sequence). In DNA, the CDR3 is TGTGCCAGTAGTATTTACCCCCCGACCCTAGCTACCCCGAACACCGGGGAGCTGTTTTTT. Translated, it gives CASSIYPPTLATPNTGELFF.

This clonotype was recorded many times. J is TRBJ1-4 and V is TRBV20-1, with D perhaps TRBD1 (5 bases). Germline V gene lookup returns CDR1 DFQATT and CDR2 SNEGSKA (reference sequence). Trimming stripped 2 bases from V and 0 bases from J, with 13 bases between. The CDR3 is 16 residues long. The CDR3 region is CSARPPTGATNEKLFF. Written as DNA, the CDR3 is TGCAGTGCTAGACCCCCCACAGGTGCAACTAATGAAAAACTGTTTTTT.

This clonotype showed up many times. The chain couples TRBV2 to TRBJ2-3; weak D call: TRBD1 (7 bases). Germline V gene data show CDR1 as SNHLY and CDR2 as FYNNEI. V shed 8 bases and J shed 8 bases, with 20 bases lying between them. The CDR3 spans 14 residues. The CDR3 region is CASPRGEAPGTQYF. CDR3 DNA sequence: TGTGCCAGCCCCAGGGGGGAGGCACCCGGTACGCAGTATTTT. Full variable domain (outside the CDR3, taken from reference TRBV2 and TRBJ2-3): EPEVTQTPSHQVTQMGQEVILRCVPISNHLYFYWYRQILGQKVEFLVSFYNNEISEKSEIFDDQFSVERPDGSNFTLKIRSTKLEDSAMYFCASPRGEAPGTQYFGPGTRLTVL.